Below are 3 T cell receptor beta chains sequenced from a single sample in a study of shared clonotypes between healthy human individuals. Positive CCR7 selection of CD45RO-negative cells yielded the naive CD8 cells, and terminally differentiated effector memory CD45RA+ cells were excluded. Sequenced by immunoSEQ multiplex PCR; TCRdb stores in-frame clones only, minus some. The sample holds approximately 1.9 million clones; about 93% are singletons and the top ten take about 1.6%. The material sequenced was naive CD8+ T cells from PBMCs. The receptors originated from a man aged 18 to 29 in good health. Some clones in this sample may be carry-over from other donors' samples.

As regards this clone: One end of the junction varies from germline; a read error may be responsible. The chain combines TRBV18 with TRBJ1-2, with D unclear. Germline loops: CDR1 KGHSH, CDR2 LQKENI. The CDR3 is made up of 15 amino acids. In DNA form, the CDR3 reads TGTGCCAGCCCACCACCCGCCTGGGCTAACTATGGCTACACCTTC. This gives the protein CASPPPAWANYGYTF. Combining the CDR3 with reference TRBV18 and TRBJ1-2 gives the whole variable domain NAGVMQNPRHLVRRRGQEARLRCSPMKGHSHVYWYRQLPEEGLKFMVYLQKENIIDESGMPKERFSAEFPKEGPSILRIQQVVRGDSAAYFCASPPPAWANYGYTFGSGTRLTVV.

The V call is TRBV9, the J call TRBJ2-7; 8 bases align to TRBD2. CDR1 is SGDLS, CDR2 YYNGEE, per germline. Trimming at V came to 3 bases and at J to 0 bases, leaving 14 bases not matched to a gene. The CDR3 has 18 residues. DNA for the CDR3: TGTGCCAGCAGCGCGACCCCATACCTAGCGGGTGACTCCTACGAGCAGTACTTC. Amino acids: CASSATPYLAGDSYEQYF.

The rearrangement links TRBV5-1 to TRBJ2-3; 7 bases map to TRBD1. The germline CDR1 and CDR2 sequences are SGHRS and YFSETQ. Trimming at V came to 4 bases and at J to 2 bases, leaving 7 bases not matched to a gene. The CDR3 consists of 15 residues. CDR3 coding DNA: TGCGCCAGCAGCCAGGGACAGATGGACACAGATACGCAGTATTTT. Translated: CASSQGQMDTDTQYF.